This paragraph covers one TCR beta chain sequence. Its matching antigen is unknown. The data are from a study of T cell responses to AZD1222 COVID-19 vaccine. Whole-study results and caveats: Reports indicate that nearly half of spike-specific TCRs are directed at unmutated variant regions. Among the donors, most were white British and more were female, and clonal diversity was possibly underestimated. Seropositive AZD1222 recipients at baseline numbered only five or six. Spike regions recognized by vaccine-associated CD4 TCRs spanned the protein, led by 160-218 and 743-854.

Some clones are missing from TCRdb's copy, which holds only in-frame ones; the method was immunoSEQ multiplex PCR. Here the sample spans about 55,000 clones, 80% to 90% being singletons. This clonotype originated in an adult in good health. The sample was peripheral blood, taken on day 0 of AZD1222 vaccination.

The CDR3 sequence is CASSHSGGRAPQNIQYF. The CDR3 nucleotides read TGTGCCAGCAGCCACTCTGGCGGGAGGGCCCCCCAAAACATTCAGTACTTC. The V and J genes are TRBV14 and TRBJ2-4; TRBD2 aligns across 9 bases. CDR1 SGHDN and CDR2 FVKESK come from the germline V gene. The CDR3 consists of 17 residues. The ends lost 3 bases at V and 5 bases at J; junction bases unmatched: 11.